What follows are 8 T cell receptor beta chains derived from one specimen sequenced in a study. TCRdb re-analysed the RT-PCR reads in MiXCR, keeping a single row per CDR3 protein. The repertoire holds hundreds of thousands of distinct CDR3 sequences, 12% to 15% seen once, with roughly 4% in the top ten. The sequencing input was memory CD4+ T cells from blood. The receptors were gathered from a female donor in good health, serving as a healthy control.

The chain recombines TRBV20-1 with TRBJ1-3; D is undetermined. Germline CDR1 is DFQATT and CDR2 is SNEGSKA (reference sequence). The CDR3 spans 15 residues. V was shortened by 0 bases and J by 3 bases, with 12 bases between the two germline ends. The CDR3 is CSARDLVGGGNTIYF. In nucleotides, the CDR3 is TGCAGTGCTAGAGATTTGGTGGGAGGTGGAAACACCATATATTTT.

This clonotype came up many times. The rearrangement links TRBV4-3 to TRBJ1-6, with D maybe TRBD1 (5 bases). The V gene lost 0 bases and the J gene lost 6 bases, with 18 bases spanning the gap. Germline assignment: CDR1 LGHNA and CDR2 YSLEER. This CDR3 contains 18 residues. CDR3 nucleotide sequence: TGCGCCAGCAGCCAAGATGTGGCGGGGCAGAATATTAATTCACCCCTCCACTTT. Translating gives CASSQDVAGQNINSPLHF.

Worth noting for this clonotype: A much larger clone differs by one base, so this may be a read error. The chain combines TRBV6-6 with TRBJ1-2; 7 bases line up with TRBD1. The germline CDR1 and CDR2 sequences are MNHNY and SVGAGI (reference sequence). This CDR3 is built from 12 residues. Here the CDR3 reads CDSSDRDYGYTF. CDR3 DNA: TGTGACAGCAGTGACAGGGACTATGGCTACACCTTC.

This clonotype was picked up one time. The V and J genes are TRBV7-9 and TRBJ2-1; the match to TRBD1 covers 9 bases. Germline CDR1 and CDR2: SEHNR and FQNEAQ (reference sequence). The V and J ends lost 3 bases and 9 bases, in that order; junction bases with no gene match: 9. The CDR3 is made up of 15 amino acids. The DNA for the CDR3 is TGTGCCAGCAGCTTGGGACAGGGAACTAAAGGTGAGCAGTTCTTC. Translating it yields CASSLGQGTKGEQFF.

The V gene is TRBV2, the J gene TRBJ1-5, with D tentatively TRBD1 (6 bases). The CDR3 consists of 14 residues. Trimming removed 5 bases at V and 4 bases at J, with 12 bases between. Germline V gene data show CDR1 as SNHLY and CDR2 as FYNNEI. The CDR3 region has the DNA TGTGCCAGCAGTCGGGACAATCTTAATCAGCCCCAGCATTTT. It translates to CASSRDNLNQPQHF.

There are a few counts of this clonotype. This rearrangement joins TRBV10-3 to TRBJ2-1; TRBD2 is a possible D gene (6 bases). Germline V gene sequence: CDR1 ENHRY, CDR2 SYGVKD. The CDR3 loop spans 17 amino acids. Trimming took 10 bases from V and 3 from J, leaving 25 bases between them. CDR3 region: CATGRDSTSSGYNEQFF. The DNA for the CDR3 is TGTGCCACGGGGCGAGATTCTACTAGTAGCGGCTACAATGAGCAGTTCTTC.

The chain uses TRBV9 and TRBJ1-2; 7 nucleotides line up with TRBD1. With 8 bases clipped from V and 4 bases from J, the junction kept 8 bases outside the gene matches. The CDR3 runs 13 residues. CDR1 SGDLS and CDR2 YYNGEE come from the germline V gene. As DNA, the CDR3 is TGTGCCAGTAAAGGGGGCGCCGGCTATGGCTACACCTTC. As protein: CASKGGAGYGYTF.

The chain carries TRBV6-2 or TRBV6-3 and TRBJ2-5; D perhaps matches TRBD1 (6 bases). The CDR3 has 15 residues. CDR1 is MNHEY and CDR2 is SVGEGT in the germline V gene. The V gene lost 4 bases and the J gene lost 2 bases, with 14 bases spanning the gap. The CDR3 region has the DNA TGTGCCAGCAGTTCCCTTGGGACAATACAAGAGACCCAGTACTTC. Protein product: CASSSLGTIQETQYF.